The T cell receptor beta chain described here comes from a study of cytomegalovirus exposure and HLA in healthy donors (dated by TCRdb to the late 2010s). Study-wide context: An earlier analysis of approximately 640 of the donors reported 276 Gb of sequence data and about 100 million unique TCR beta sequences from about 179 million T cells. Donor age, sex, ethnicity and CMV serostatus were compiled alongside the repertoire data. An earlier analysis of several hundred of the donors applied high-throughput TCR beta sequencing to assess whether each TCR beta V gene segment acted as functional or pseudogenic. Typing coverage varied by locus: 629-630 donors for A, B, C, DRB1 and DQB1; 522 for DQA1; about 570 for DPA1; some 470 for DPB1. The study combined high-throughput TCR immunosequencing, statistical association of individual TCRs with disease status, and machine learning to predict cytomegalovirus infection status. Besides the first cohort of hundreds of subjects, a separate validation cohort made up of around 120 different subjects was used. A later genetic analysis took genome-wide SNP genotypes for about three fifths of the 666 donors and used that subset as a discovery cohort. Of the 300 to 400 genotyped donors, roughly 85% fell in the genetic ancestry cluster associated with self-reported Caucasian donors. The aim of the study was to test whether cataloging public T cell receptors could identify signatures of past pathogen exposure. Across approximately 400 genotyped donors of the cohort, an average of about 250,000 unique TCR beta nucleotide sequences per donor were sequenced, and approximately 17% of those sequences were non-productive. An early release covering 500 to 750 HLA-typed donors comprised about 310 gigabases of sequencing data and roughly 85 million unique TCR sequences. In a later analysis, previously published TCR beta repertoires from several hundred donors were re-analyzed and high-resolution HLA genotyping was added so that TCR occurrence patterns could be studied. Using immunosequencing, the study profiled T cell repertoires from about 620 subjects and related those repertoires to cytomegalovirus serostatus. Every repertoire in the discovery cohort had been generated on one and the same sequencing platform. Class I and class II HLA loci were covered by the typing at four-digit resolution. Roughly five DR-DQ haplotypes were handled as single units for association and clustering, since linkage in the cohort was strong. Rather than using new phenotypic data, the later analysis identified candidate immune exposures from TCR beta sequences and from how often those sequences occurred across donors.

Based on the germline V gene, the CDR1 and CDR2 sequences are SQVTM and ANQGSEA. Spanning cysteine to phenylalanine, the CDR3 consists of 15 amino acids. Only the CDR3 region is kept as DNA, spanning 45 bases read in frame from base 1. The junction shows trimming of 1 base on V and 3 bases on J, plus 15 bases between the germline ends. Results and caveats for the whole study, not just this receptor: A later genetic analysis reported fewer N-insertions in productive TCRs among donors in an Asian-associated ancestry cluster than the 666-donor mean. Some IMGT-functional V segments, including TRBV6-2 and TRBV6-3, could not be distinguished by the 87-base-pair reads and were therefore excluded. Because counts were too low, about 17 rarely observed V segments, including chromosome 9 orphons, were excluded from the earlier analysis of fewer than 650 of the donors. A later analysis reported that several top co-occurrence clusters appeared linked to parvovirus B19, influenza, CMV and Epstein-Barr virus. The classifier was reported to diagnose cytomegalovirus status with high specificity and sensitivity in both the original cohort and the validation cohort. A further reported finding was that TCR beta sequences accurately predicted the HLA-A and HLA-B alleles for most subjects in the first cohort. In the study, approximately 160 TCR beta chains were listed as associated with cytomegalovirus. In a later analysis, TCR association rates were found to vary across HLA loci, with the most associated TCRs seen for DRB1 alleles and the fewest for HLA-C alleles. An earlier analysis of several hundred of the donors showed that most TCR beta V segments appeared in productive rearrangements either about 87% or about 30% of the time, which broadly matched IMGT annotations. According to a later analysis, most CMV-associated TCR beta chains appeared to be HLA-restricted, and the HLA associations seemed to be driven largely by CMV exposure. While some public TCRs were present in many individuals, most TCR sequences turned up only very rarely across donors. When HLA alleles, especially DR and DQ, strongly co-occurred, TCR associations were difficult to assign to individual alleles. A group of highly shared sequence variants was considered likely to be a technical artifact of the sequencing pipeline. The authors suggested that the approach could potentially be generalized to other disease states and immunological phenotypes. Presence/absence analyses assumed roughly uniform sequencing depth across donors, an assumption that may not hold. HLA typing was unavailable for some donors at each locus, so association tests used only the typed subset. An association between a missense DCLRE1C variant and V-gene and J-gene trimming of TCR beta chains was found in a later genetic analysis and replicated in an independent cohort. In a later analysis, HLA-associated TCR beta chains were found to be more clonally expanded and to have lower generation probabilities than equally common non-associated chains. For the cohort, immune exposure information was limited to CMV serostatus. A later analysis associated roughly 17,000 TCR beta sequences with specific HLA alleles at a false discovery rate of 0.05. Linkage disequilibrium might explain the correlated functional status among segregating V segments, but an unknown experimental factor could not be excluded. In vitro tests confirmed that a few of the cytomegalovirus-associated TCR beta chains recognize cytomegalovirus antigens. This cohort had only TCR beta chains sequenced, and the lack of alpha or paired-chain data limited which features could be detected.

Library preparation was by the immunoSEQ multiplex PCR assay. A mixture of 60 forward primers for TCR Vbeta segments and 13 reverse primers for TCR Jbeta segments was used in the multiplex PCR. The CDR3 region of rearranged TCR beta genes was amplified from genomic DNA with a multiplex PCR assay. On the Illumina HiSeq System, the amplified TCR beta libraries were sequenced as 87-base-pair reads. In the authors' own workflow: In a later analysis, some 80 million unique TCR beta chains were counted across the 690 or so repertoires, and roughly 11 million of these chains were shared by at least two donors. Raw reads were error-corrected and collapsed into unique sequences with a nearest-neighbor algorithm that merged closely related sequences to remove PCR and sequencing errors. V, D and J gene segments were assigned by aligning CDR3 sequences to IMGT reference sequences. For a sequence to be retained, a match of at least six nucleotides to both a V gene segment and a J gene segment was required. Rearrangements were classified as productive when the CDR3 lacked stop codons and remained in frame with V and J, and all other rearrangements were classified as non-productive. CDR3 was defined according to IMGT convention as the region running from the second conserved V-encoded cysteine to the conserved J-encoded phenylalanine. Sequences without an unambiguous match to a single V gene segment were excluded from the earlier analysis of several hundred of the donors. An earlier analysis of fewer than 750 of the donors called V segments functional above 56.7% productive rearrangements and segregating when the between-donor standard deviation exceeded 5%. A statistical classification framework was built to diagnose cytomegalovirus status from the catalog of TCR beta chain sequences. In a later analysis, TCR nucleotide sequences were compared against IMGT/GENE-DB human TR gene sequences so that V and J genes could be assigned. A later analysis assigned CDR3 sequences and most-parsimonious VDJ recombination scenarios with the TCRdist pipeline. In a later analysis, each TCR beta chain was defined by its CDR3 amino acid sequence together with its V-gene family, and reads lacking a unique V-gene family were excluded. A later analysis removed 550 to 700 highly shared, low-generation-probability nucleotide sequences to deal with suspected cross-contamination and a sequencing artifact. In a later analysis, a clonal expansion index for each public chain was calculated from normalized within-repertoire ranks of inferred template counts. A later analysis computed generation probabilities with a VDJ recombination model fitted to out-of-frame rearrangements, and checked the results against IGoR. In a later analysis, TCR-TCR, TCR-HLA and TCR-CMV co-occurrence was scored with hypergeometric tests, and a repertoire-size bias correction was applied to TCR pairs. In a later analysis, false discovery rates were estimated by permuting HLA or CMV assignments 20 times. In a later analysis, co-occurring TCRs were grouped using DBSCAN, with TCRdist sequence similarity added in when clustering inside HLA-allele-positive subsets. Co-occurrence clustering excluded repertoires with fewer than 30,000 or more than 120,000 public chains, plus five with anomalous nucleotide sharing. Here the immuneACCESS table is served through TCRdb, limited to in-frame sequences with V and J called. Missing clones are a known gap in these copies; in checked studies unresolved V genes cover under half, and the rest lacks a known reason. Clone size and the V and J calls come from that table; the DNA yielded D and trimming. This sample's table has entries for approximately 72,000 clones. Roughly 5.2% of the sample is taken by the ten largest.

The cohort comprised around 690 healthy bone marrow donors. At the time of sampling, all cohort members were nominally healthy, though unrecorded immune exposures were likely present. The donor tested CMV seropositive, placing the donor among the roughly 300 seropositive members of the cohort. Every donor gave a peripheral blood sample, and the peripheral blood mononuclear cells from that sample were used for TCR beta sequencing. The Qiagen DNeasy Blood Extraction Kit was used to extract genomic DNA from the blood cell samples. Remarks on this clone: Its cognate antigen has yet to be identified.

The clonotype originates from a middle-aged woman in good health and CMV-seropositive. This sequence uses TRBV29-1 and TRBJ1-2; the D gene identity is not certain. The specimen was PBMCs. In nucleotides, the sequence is TGCAGCGTTGAAGTTCTTGAGGGTGTCGACTATGGCTACACCTTC. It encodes CSVEVLEGVDYGYTF.